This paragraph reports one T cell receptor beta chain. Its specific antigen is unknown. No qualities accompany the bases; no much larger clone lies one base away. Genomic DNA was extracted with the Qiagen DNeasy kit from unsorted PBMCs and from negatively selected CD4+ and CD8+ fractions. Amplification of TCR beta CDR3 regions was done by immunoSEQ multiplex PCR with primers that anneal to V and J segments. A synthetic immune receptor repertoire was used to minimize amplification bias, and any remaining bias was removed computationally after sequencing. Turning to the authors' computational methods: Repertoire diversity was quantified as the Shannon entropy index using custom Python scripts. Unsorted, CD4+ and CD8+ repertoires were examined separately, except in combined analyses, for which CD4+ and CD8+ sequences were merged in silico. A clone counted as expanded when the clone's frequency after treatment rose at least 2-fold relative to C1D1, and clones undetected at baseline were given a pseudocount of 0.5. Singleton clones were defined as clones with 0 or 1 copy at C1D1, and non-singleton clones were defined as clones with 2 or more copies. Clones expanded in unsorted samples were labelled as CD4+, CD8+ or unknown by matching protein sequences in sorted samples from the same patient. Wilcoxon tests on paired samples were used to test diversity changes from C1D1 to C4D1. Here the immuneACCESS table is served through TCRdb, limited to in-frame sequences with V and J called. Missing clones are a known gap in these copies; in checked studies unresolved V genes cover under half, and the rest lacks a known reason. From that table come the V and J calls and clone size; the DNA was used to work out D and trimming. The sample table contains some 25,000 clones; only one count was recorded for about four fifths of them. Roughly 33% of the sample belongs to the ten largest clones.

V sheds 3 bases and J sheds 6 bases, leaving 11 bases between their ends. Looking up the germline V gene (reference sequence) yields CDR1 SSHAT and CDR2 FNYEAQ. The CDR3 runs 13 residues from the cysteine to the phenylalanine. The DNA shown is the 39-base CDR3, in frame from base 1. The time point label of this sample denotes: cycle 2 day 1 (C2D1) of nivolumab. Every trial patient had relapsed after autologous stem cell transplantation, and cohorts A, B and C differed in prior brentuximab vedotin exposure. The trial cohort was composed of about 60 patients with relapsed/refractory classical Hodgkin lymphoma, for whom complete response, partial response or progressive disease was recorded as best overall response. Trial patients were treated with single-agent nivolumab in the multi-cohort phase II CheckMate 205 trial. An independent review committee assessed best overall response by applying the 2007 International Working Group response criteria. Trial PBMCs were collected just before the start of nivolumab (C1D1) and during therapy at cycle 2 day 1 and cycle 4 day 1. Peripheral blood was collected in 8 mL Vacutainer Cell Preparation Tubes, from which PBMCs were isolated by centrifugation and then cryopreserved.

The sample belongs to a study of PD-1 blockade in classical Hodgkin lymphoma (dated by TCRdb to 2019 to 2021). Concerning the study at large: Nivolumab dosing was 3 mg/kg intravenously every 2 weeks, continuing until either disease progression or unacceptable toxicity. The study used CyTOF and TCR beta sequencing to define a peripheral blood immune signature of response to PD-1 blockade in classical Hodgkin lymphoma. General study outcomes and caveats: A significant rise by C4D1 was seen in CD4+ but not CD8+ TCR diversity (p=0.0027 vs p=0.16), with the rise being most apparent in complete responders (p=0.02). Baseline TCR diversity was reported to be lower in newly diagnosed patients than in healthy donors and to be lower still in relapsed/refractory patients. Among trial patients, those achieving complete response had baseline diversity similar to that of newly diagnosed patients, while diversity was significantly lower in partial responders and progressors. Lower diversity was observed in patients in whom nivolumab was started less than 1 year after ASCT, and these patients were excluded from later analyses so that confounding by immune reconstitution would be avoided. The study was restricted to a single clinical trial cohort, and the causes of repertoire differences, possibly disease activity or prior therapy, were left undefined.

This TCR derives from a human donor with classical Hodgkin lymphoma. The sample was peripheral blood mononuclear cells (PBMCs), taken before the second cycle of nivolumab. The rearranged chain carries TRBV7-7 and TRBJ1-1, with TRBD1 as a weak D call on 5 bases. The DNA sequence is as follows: TGTGCCAGCAGCTTGACAGAAGGCGCTGAAGCTTTCTTT. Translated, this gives CASSLTEGAEAFF.